The entry below gives a single T cell receptor (beta chain) sequence along with its context. Antigen specificity is unknown. The data derive from a study of OX40 agonist ivuxolimab in advanced cancers. Study observations and caveats: On average, a greater number of expanded clones characterised CD8+ T cells relative to CD4+.

Germline-derived CDR1 and CDR2 are MNHEY and SMNVEV (reference sequence). CDR3 length: 13 amino acids. The V segment lost 5 bases and the J segment 3 bases; nucleotides outside the gene matches: 3. Measured with immunoSEQ multiplex PCR; TCRdb has only the in-frame clones, and not every one. The table records about 25,000 clones, 65% to 90% of them present only once. The genes are TRBV27 and TRBJ2-7, with 8 bases matching TRBD1. The source of this sequence is an adult with an advanced solid tumor such as melanoma, head and neck, liver or kidney cancer. The specimen comprised CD4+ or CD8+ T cells sorted from blood, sampled in a trial of the OX40 agonist ivuxolimab. The CDR3 DNA reads TGTGCCAGCAGTCGCGGACAGGGCTACGAGCAGTACTTC. It translates to CASSRGQGYEQYF.